This TCR beta chain was identified in a study of blood T cell repertoires in COVID-19. Across the whole study: Sources were T cells, B-cell-depleted T cells, or PBMCs; the material itself was cDNA or gDNA.

Participants were aged about 18 to 100 years from about two dozen US areas. Clinical histories supplied by participants themselves formed the basis of cohort assignment. The CDR3 spans 13 residues. With 6 bases removed from V and 2 bases from J, the gap between germline ends came to 10 bases. Original processing methods: Quantification of nucleated cells was approximated via reference gene primer amplification. TCRdb's copy holds only in-frame clones and misses some; the assay was immunoSEQ multiplex PCR. V, J and clone size derive from that table, while D and trimming were established from the DNA sequence. The sample includes about 400,000 clones, over 85% seen only once; the top ten take 1.5% to 2%.

The V and J genes are TRBV12-3 or TRBV12-4 and TRBJ1-2; D is perhaps TRBD1 (5 bases). The sequenced sample was PBMCs or T cells enriched from blood (not recorded which). This sequence was found in a woman aged 25 to 39 who had recovered from COVID-19. The CDR3 nucleotides are TGTGCCAGCAGCCCGACAGTAAACTATGGCTACACCTTC. Translating gives CASSPTVNYGYTF.